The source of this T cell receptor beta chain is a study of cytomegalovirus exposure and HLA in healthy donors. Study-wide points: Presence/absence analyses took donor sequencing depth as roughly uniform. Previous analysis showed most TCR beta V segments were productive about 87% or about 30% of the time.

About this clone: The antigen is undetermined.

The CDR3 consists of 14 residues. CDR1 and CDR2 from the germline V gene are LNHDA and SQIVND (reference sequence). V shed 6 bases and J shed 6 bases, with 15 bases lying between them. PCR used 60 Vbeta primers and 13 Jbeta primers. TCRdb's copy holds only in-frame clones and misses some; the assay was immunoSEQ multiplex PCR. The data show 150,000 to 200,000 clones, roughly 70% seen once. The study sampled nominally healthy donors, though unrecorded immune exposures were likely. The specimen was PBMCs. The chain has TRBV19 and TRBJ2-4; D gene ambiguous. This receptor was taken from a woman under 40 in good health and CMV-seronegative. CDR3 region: CASSPLLRRNIQYF. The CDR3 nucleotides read TGTGCCAGTAGCCCGCTCCTGCGCCGAAACATTCAGTACTTC.